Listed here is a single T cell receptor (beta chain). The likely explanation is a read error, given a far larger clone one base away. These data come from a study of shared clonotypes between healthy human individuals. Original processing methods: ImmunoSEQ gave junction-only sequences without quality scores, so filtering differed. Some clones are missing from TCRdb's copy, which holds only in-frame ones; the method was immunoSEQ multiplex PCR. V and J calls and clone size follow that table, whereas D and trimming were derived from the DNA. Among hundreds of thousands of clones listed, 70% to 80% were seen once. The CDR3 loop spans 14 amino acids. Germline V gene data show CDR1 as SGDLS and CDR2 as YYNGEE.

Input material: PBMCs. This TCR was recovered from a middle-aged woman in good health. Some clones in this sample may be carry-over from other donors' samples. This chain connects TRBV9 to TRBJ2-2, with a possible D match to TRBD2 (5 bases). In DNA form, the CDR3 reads TGTGCCAGCAGCGTATCGGGGAACGCCGGGGAGCTGTTTTTT. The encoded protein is CASSVSGNAGELFF.